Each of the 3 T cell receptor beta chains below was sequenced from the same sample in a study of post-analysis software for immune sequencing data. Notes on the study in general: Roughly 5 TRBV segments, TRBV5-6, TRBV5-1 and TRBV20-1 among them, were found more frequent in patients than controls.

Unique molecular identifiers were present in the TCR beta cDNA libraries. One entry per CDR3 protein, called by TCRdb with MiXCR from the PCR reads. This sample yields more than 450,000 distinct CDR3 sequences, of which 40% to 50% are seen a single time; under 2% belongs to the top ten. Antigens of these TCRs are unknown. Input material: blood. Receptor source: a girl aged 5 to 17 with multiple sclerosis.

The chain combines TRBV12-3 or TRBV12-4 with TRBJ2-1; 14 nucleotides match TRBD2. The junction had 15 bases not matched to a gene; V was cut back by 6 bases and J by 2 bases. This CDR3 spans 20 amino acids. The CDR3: CASSKFMTSGRAYTYNEQFF. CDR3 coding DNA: TGTGCCAGCAGCAAATTTATGACTAGCGGGAGGGCATATACCTACAATGAGCAGTTCTTC.

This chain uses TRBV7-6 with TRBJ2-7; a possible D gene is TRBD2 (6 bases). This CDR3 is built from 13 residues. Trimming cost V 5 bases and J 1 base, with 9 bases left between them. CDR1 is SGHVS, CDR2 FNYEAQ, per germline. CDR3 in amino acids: CASSMGGSYEQYF. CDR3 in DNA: TGTGCCAGCAGCATGGGGGGATCCTACGAGCAGTACTTC.

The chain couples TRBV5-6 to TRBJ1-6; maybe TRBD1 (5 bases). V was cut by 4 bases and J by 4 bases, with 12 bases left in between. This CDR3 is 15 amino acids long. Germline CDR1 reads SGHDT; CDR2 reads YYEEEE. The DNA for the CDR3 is TGTGCCAGCAGCGAGGGGACCGCTTATAATTCACCCCTCCACTTT. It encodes CASSEGTAYNSPLHF. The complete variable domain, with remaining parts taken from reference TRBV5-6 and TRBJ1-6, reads DAGVTQSPTHLIKTRGQQVTLRCSPKSGHDTVSWYQQALGQGPQFIFQYYEEEERQRGNFPDRFSGHQFPNYSSELNVNALLLGDSALYLCASSEGTAYNSPLHFGNGTRLTVT.